The source of this TCR beta chain is a study of regulatory T cells in long-lasting Graves disease. About the study: Graves' patients, newly diagnosed, had taken antithyroid drugs under 3 months.

Comment on this clonotype: Its antigen remains unidentified. This clone may be a read error of a much larger clone one base away.

The germline gives CDR1 SGHTA, CDR2 FQGNSA. This CDR3 is 15 amino acids long. Findings of the study overall: TRBV28, TRBJ1-2 and TRBJ2-5 were favored in persistent disease. Persistent Graves' cases showed lower TCR diversity than newly diagnosed cases.

The TCR beta library used iRepertoire HTBI primers with Arm-PCR amplification of CDR3. One entry per CDR3 protein results from TCRdb running MiXCR on the multiplex PCR reads. Of around 250,000 distinct CDR3 sequences listed, approximately 16% were seen once; the top ten hold roughly a fifth. The time point is: newly diagnosed GD, antithyroid drugs for less than 3 months. The TCR library was prepared using RNA isolated from PBMCs. The TCR was taken from a female donor with Graves disease. Specimen: peripheral blood mononuclear cells (PBMCs), collected at new diagnosis, from a patient treated with antithyroid drugs. The chain links TRBV7-2 to TRBJ2-2; D is perhaps TRBD1 (5 bases). CDR3 bases: TGTGCCAGCAGCTTAGATATGGCGGACACCAGGGAGCTGTTTTTT. Residues: CASSLDMADTRELFF.